This TCR beta chain was identified in a study of CD8+ T cells in alopecia areata. Study context: Twice daily, treated patients received 5 to 10 mg of oral tofacitinib.

The CDR3 spans 14 residues. Trimming removed 0 bases from V and 7 bases from J; junction bases left unmatched: 3. The V gene's germline CDR1 is SGHRS and CDR2 YFSETQ. Overall study results and limits: Scalp and blood samples kept many expanded lesional clones throughout tofacitinib. Higher clonality was seen in lesional scalp than in normal scalp, especially in alopecia totalis/universalis.

Sequencing relied on a cDNA template that was reverse transcribed from extracted RNA. TCRdb's copy holds only in-frame clones and misses some; the assay was immunoSEQ multiplex PCR. The repertoire holds about 180,000 clones, with about 53% as singletons. There are a few counts of this clone. What it binds is not known. Treatment noted: oral pan-JAK inhibitor, 5-10 mg twice daily. The clonotype was recovered from a human donor with alopecia areata. The sequencing used CD8+ T cells sorted from blood, collected at week 24, from a patient treated with tofacitinib. The V and J genes are TRBV5-1 and TRBJ2-3; 9 positions match TRBD1. The CDR3 bases are TGCGCCAGCAGCTTGGGGACAGGGGAAAATACGCAGTATTTT. This translates into CASSLGTGENTQYF.